This TCR beta chain was captured in a study of T cells in narcolepsy. General observations from the study: Autoreactive clone sequences were missing from some blood memory CD4+ repertoires. Reportedly, autoreactive clonotypes were serially detected in patients' blood but not controls'. Same-patient CSF and blood CD4+ T cell clonotypes included HCRT-specific and TRIB2-specific autoreactive ones.

To note about this clone: Antigen unknown.

Libraries were prepared by immunoSEQ multiplex PCR; TCRdb keeps only in-frame clonotypes and omits some of them. The table shows tens of thousands of clones, with 80% occurring only once. From germline, CDR1 is MNHNS and CDR2 SASEGT. The junction had 5 bases not matched to a gene; V was cut back by 5 bases and J by 3 bases. There are 14 residues in the CDR3. The chain couples TRBV6-1 to TRBJ2-3, with TRBD2 matching over 7 bases. This receptor was obtained from a human donor in good health. Sequencing was done on a sample of memory (CD45RA-) CD4+ T cells from blood. CDR3 region: CASSTGGGTDTQYF. In nucleotides, the CDR3 is TGTGCCAGCAGTACGGGAGGTGGTACAGATACGCAGTATTTT.